This TCR beta chain was documented in a study of CD8 T cells in Susac syndrome. In blood CD8+ and CD4+ T cells, TCR beta underwent sequencing. Random-hexamer reverse transcription was applied to roughly 0.5 to 1 ug RNA. TCRdb re-analysed the immunoSEQ multiplex PCR reads in MiXCR, keeping a single row per CDR3 protein. This sample has 150,000 or so distinct CDR3 sequences, with under 95% found just once. Losses at the gene ends were 4 bases for V and 6 bases for J; bases not matched to a gene: 11. The length of the CDR3 is 16 residues. Germline lookup yields CDR1 SGHNT and CDR2 YYREEE (reference sequence). The count of this clonotype is one.

The V call is TRBV5-4, the J call TRBJ2-3, with 10 bases identical to TRBD2. The sequence derives from a human donor in good health. The sequenced sample was CD4+ T cells from PBMCs. The CDR3 DNA is TGTGCCAGCAGCGGTCAGACTAGCGGGCCCCTCGATACGCAGTATTTT. Its protein product is CASSGQTSGPLDTQYF.